This T cell receptor beta chain is from a study of cytomegalovirus exposure and HLA in healthy donors. The primer mix had 60 Vbeta and 13 Jbeta primers. Repertoires were generated with immunoSEQ multiplex PCR, while TCRdb's copy carries only in-frame clones and drops some. The data show some 150,000 clones, with more than 70% seen just once and 1.3% to 1.5% held by the top ten. The donors comprised healthy bone marrow donors. The V gene's germline CDR1 is SGHTA and CDR2 FQGNSA. The CDR3 extends over 13 amino acids. Trimming left V 4 bases short and J 0 bases short, with 4 bases between. Turning to this clone: Antigen specificity is unknown.

Overall study findings and caveats: In a later analysis, at a false discovery rate of 0.05, 15,000 to 20,000 TCR beta sequences matched HLA alleles.

The chain combines TRBV7-2 with TRBJ1-3; no reliable D call. The clonotype originates from a man between 60 and 75 years old in good health and CMV-seronegative. The sequenced sample was PBMCs. For the CDR3, the DNA is TGTGCCAGCAGCTCACTCTCTGGAAACACCATATATTTT. Translation: CASSSLSGNTIYF.